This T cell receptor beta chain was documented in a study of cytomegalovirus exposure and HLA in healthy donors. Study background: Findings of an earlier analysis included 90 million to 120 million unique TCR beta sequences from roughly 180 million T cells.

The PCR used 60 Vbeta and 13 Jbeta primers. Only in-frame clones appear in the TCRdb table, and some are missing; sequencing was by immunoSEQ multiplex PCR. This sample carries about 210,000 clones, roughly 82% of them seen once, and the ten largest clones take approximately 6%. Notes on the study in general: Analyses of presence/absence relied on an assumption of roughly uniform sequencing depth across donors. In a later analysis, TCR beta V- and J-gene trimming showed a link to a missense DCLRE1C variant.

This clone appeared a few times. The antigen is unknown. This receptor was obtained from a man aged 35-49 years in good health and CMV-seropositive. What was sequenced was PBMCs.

This CDR3 is CASSQGQGATEAFF. CDR3 sequence (DNA): TGTGCCAGCAGCCAAGGACAGGGGGCCACTGAAGCTTTCTTT. The chain joins TRBV11-1 to TRBJ1-1, with 11 bases identical to TRBD1. Germline V gene sequence: CDR1 SGHAT, CDR2 FQDESV (reference sequence). The CDR3 totals 14 residues. V trimming: 5 bases; J trimming: 4 bases; junction bases outside the gene matches: 3.